Below, 19 T cell receptor beta chains from the same sample are listed, as sequenced in a study of T cell repertoires in cytomegalovirus infection. The antigens these receptors bind are not known. TCRdb analysed the reads with MiXCR anew, one entry per CDR3 protein. In the table there are about 830,000 distinct CDR3 sequences, over 25% of which are singletons. The sequences come from cultured CD8+ T cells from PBMCs, collected from culture after CMV antigen stimulation. The source of these receptors is a human donor in good health (CMV status not recorded). Some clones in this sample may be carry-over from other donors' samples.

This clonotype was seen just once. The junction shows a germline mismatch at one end, possibly a read error. The rearrangement joins TRBV7-6 to TRBJ2-1; weak D call: TRBD2 (6 bases). Germline CDR1 and CDR2: SGHVS and FNYEAQ. The CDR3 sequence is 16 residues long. CDR3 in DNA: TGTGTCAGCAGCTTAGAAGACAGCGGGTTCTACAATGAGCAGTTCTTC. It codes for CVSSLEDSGFYNEQFF. Full variable domain (outside the CDR3, taken from reference TRBV7-6 and TRBJ2-1): GAGVSQSPRYKVTKRGQDVALRCDPISGHVSLYWYRQALGQGPEFLTYFNYEAQQDKSGLPNDRFSAERPEGSISTLTIQRTEQRDSAMYRCVSSLEDSGFYNEQFFGPGTRLTVL.

The V and J genes are TRBV15 and TRBJ1-4; the D gene is possibly TRBD1 (5 bases). Germline V gives CDR1 LNHNV, CDR2 YYDKDF (reference sequence). The V gene lost 0 bases and the J gene lost 5 bases, with 10 bases spanning the gap. CDR3 length equals 15 residues. In DNA, the CDR3 is TGTGCCACCAGCAGAGATCCGACAGAAAATGAAAAACTGTTTTTT. Its protein is CATSRDPTENEKLFF.

This clonotype was observed a handful of times. The chain links TRBV7-9 to TRBJ2-6; D not resolved. The CDR3 loop spans 16 amino acids. V lost 5 bases, J lost 0 bases, and 11 bases lay in between. CDR1 is SEHNR and CDR2 is FQNEAQ in the germline V gene (reference sequence). The CDR3 coding sequence is TGTGCCAGCAGCCCCCCTAAGTTCTCTGGGGCCAACGTCCTGACTTTC. This codes for CASSPPKFSGANVLTF.

This clonotype was counted between two and nine times. The chain employs TRBV7-3 and TRBJ2-5; D gene uncertain. This CDR3 contains 15 residues. Trimming cost V 5 bases and J 4 bases, with 17 bases left between them. Germline V gene data show CDR1 as SGHTA and CDR2 as FQGTGA. The CDR3 loop is CASSPLVSPLETQYF. DNA for the CDR3: TGTGCCAGCAGCCCCCTAGTGAGTCCTTTAGAGACCCAGTACTTC.

This clonotype was detected only a few times. The J gene is TRBJ1-5, the V gene TRBV19; no clear D gene. The CDR3 length is 15 residues. V was cut by 1 base and J by 5 bases, with 12 bases left in between. Germline V gives CDR1 LNHDA, CDR2 SQIVND (reference sequence). In nucleotides, the CDR3 is TGTGCCAGTAGTATAGTAATATCTCCCTATCAGCCCCAGCATTTT. Its protein is CASSIVISPYQPQHF.

The chain carries TRBV7-4 and TRBJ2-1, with D maybe TRBD2 (7 bases). Germline V gene lookup returns CDR1 SGHVT and CDR2 SQSDAQ. V was trimmed by 1 base and J by 8 bases, leaving 18 bases between them. CDR3 length: 16 amino acids. The DNA for the CDR3 is TGTGCCAGCAGCTTAGTGGGGGGGGCCTTAATAGATGAGCAGTTCTTC. Amino acids: CASSLVGGALIDEQFF.

The table lists this clonotype with many counts. This chain connects TRBV27 to TRBJ1-5; the D is unclear. V was shortened by 3 bases and J by 7 bases, with 13 bases between the two germline ends. The V gene's germline CDR1 is MNHEY and CDR2 SMNVEV (reference sequence). The CDR3 loop spans 14 amino acids. For the CDR3, the DNA is TGTGCCAGCAGTTTTGGTCAGGTCGGGCAGCCCCAGCATTTT. Amino acid sequence: CASSFGQVGQPQHF.

The rearrangement uses TRBV6-2 or TRBV6-3 and TRBJ2-7; D may be TRBD1 or TRBD2 (5 bases each). CDR3 length: 16 residues. Germline loops: CDR1 MNHEY, CDR2 SVGEGT. Trimming shortened V by 5 bases and J by 3 bases, and 20 bases separated the two germline ends. For the CDR3, the DNA is TGTGCCAGCAGTCCCTCCGTAGGGACGGCCCTCTACGAGCAGTACGTC. Its protein is CASSPSVGTALYEQYV.

The chain combines TRBV5-1 with TRBJ2-1; TRBD2 aligns across 8 bases. The CDR3 is 14 residues long. Germline V gene data show CDR1 as SGHRS and CDR2 as YFSETQ. Germline trimming cut 5 bases from V and 8 bases from J; bases unmatched to any gene: 9. CDR3 protein: CASRGDYGGDEQFF. The DNA of the CDR3 is TGCGCCAGCAGAGGCGATTACGGGGGGGATGAGCAGTTCTTC.

The V and J genes are TRBV9 and TRBJ2-1, with TRBD2 matching over 8 bases. CDR1 and CDR2 from the germline V gene are SGDLS and YYNGEE. The CDR3 has 15 residues. The ends lost 4 bases at V and 7 bases at J; junction bases unmatched: 10. Here the CDR3 DNA reads TGTGCCAGCAGCCCTCCCGGGACTAGAGAGAATGAGCAGTTCTTC. Amino acid sequence: CASSPPGTRENEQFF.

The chain carries TRBV29-1 and TRBJ1-1, with D possibly matching TRBD1 (6 bases). The CDR3 is made up of 15 amino acids. Germline V gene sequence: CDR1 SQVTM, CDR2 ANQGSEA. V lost 0 bases, J lost 0 bases, and 11 bases lay in between. The CDR3 sequence is CSVEDRQALNTEAFF. Here the CDR3 DNA reads TGCAGCGTTGAAGATCGACAGGCCCTGAACACTGAAGCTTTCTTT.

This rearrangement joins TRBV5-6 to TRBJ2-1, with D possibly matching TRBD1 (7 bases). V was clipped by 3 bases and J by 7 bases, with 20 bases between them. The CDR3 runs to 16 residues. Germline assignment: CDR1 SGHDT and CDR2 YYEEEE. The CDR3: CASSWPGGNSMNEQFF. CDR3 sequence (DNA): TGTGCCAGCAGCTGGCCAGGGGGGAATAGTATGAATGAGCAGTTCTTC.

This clonotype was counted a few times. The chain employs TRBV6-1 and TRBJ1-1, with 11 bases that match TRBD1. The CDR3 consists of 13 residues. Germline-derived CDR1 and CDR2 are MNHNS and SASEGT. The junction had 4 bases not matched to a gene; V was cut back by 3 bases and J by 10 bases. The CDR3 nucleotides are TGTGCCAGCAGTGATTGGGGGACAGGGGGAGCTTTCTTT. This translates into CASSDWGTGGAFF.

The chain has TRBV19 and TRBJ1-5, with TRBD1 identical over 11 bases. With 5 bases clipped from V and 5 bases from J, the junction kept 5 bases outside the gene matches. This CDR3 comprises 15 residues. Germline-derived CDR1 and CDR2 are LNHDA and SQIVND (reference sequence). CDR3 coding DNA: TGTGCCAGTAGTCCGGGGACAGGGGGTTATCAGCCCCAGCATTTT. Translating gives CASSPGTGGYQPQHF.

V usage is TRBV6-4 and J usage is TRBJ2-7; no firm D call. Trimming shortened V by 3 bases and J by 1 base, and 7 bases separated the two germline ends. This CDR3 is 13 amino acids long. Germline CDR1 reads MRHNA; CDR2 reads SNTAGT. The CDR3, as DNA: TGTGCCAGCAGTGAAGGAATTTCCTACGAGCAGTACTTC. This sequence encodes CASSEGISYEQYF.

This clonotype occurred a few times. This chain links TRBV27 with TRBJ2-7; 9 bases line up with TRBD2. CDR3 length equals 14 residues. CDR1 is MNHEY and CDR2 is SMNVEV in the germline V gene (reference sequence). The junction had 11 bases not matched to a gene; V was cut back by 7 bases and J by 7 bases. CDR3 sequence reads: CASKLGGGAREQYF. CDR3 in DNA: TGTGCCAGCAAATTGGGCGGGGGGGCCCGGGAGCAGTACTTC.

This clonotype was seen a handful of times. The chain has TRBV7-9 and TRBJ2-7; 9 positions agree with TRBD1. The J segment lost 5 bases and the V segment lost 8 bases, leaving 7 bases of the junction unmatched. Germline-derived CDR1 and CDR2 are SEHNR and FQNEAQ (reference sequence). The CDR3 is 13 residues long. CDR3 coding DNA: TGTGCCAGCCTGGGACAGGGATTCCACGAGCAGTACTTC. Residues: CASLGQGFHEQYF.

The sample holds a few counts of this clonotype. The gene calls are TRBV19 and TRBJ2-7; 9 nucleotides line up with TRBD1. After removal of 3 bases from V and 3 bases from J, the junction contained 3 bases not matched to a gene. This CDR3 is built from 14 residues. In germline, CDR1 is LNHDA, CDR2 SQIVND (reference sequence). CDR3 sequence reads: CASSMRGQGYEQYF. The CDR3, as DNA: TGTGCCAGTAGTATGAGGGGACAGGGCTACGAGCAGTACTTC.

This clonotype was seen many times. The CDR3 protein is CASRSGESDSYEQYF. The CDR3 coding sequence is TGTGCCAGCAGATCAGGGGAGTCAGACTCCTACGAGCAGTACTTC. The chain uses TRBV12-3 or TRBV12-4 and TRBJ2-7, with a tentative D call TRBD1 (6 bases). The V gene lost 6 bases and the J gene lost 0 bases, with 15 bases spanning the gap. The CDR3 is 15 residues long.